This entry concerns a single T cell receptor beta chain. These data originate in a study of T cell changes during pregnancy in multiple sclerosis. Assay used: immunoSEQ multiplex PCR; TCRdb lists only in-frame clones, some missing. The sample has 69,000 or so clones; approximately 92% are singletons. V dropped 5 bases and J dropped 2; count of bases not matched to a gene: 3. CDR1 is SEHNR and CDR2 is FQNEAQ in the germline V gene (reference sequence). This CDR3 is 14 amino acids long. This chain uses TRBV7-9 with TRBJ1-2; 9 bases line up with TRBD1. The input for sequencing was peripheral blood, taken before pregnancy. The TCR originated in a female donor with multiple sclerosis, enrolled in a pregnancy study. CDR3 residues: CASSEGQGNYGYTF. DNA for the CDR3: TGTGCCAGCAGCGAAGGACAGGGGAACTATGGCTACACCTTC.